The 19 T cell receptor beta chains presented below share a single source sample, sequenced in a study of cytomegalovirus exposure and HLA in healthy donors. Primers: 60 Vbeta forward and 13 Jbeta reverse. Measured with immunoSEQ multiplex PCR; TCRdb has only the in-frame clones, and not every one. This sample has 150,000 to 200,000 clones, with 75% to 90% found just once. The specimen sequenced was PBMCs. All receptors derive from a man aged 18-30 years in good health and CMV-seropositive.

The sample holds one count of this clone. J is TRBJ2-7 and V is TRBV9; D is unresolved. Germline CDR1 is SGDLS and CDR2 is YYNGEE. The CDR3 length is 15 residues. V dropped 0 bases and J dropped 2 bases, with 12 bases sitting between them. The CDR3: CASSVGGNPPYEQYF. The CDR3, as DNA: TGTGCCAGCAGCGTAGGCGGCAACCCCCCCTACGAGCAGTACTTC.

The rearrangement joins TRBV27 to TRBJ2-3, with D maybe TRBD2 (7 bases). CDR1 and CDR2 (germline): MNHEY, SMNVEV (reference sequence). V dropped 5 bases and J dropped 4 bases, with 16 bases sitting between them. The CDR3 runs to 15 residues. The DNA for the CDR3 is TGTGCCAGCAGTCGCTACCGGGGGGCGGCAGATACGCAGTATTTT. Amino acid sequence: CASSRYRGAADTQYF.

The gene calls are TRBV9 and TRBJ1-4, with 10 bases lining up with TRBD1. Looked up from germline, CDR1 is SGDLS and CDR2 is YYNGEE. CDR3 length equals 16 residues. The trim removed 4 bases at V and 8 bases at J, leaving 11 bases unmatched. This CDR3 reads CASSREMGQGREKLFF. CDR3 bases: TGTGCCAGCAGCCGAGAAATGGGACAGGGGAGGGAAAAACTGTTTTTT.

V gene TRBV28 combines with J gene TRBJ1-5; D unresolved. The CDR3 runs to 16 residues. V dropped 3 bases and J dropped 2 bases, with 14 bases sitting between them. Germline loops: CDR1 MDHEN, CDR2 SYDVKM. CDR3 sequence (DNA): TGTGCCAGCAGTTTCTCCACCGCCGGTGGCAATCAGCCCCAGCATTTT. Its translation is CASSFSTAGGNQPQHF.

The chain's CDR3 is CASSTGTGRNNEQFF. The CDR3 bases are TGTGCCAGTAGTACAGGGACAGGGAGAAACAATGAGCAGTTCTTC. The rearrangement joins TRBV19 to TRBJ2-1, with 9 bases aligning to TRBD1. This CDR3 is 15 amino acids long. The V and J ends lost 4 bases and 5 bases, in that order; junction bases with no gene match: 6. CDR1 and CDR2 from the germline V gene are LNHDA and SQIVND (reference sequence). The entire variable domain, with the rest obtained from reference TRBV19 and TRBJ2-1, is as follows: DGGITQSPKYLFRKEGQNVTLSCEQNLNHDAMYWYRQDPGQGLRLIYYSQIVNDFQKGDIAEGYSVSREKKESFPLTVTSAQKNPTAFYLCASSTGTGRNNEQFFGPGTRLTVL.

The chain is built from TRBV5-6 and TRBJ2-4; no definite D call. Germline CDR1 reads SGHDT; CDR2 reads YYEEEE. Trimming shortened V by 5 bases and J by 0 bases, and 9 bases separated the two germline ends. The CDR3 contains 14 residues. CDR3 coding DNA: TGTGCCAGCAGAGAACAGCTAGCCAAAAACATTCAGTACTTC. Translated, it gives CASREQLAKNIQYF.

The V and J genes are TRBV5-1 and TRBJ2-3, with D perhaps TRBD2 (5 bases). The CDR3 spans 14 residues. V was shortened by 0 bases and J by 2 bases, with 7 bases between the two germline ends. Per the germline V gene, CDR1 is SGHRS and CDR2 is YFSETQ. The CDR3 is CASSLAGNTDTQYF. The CDR3 DNA follows: TGCGCCAGCAGCTTGGCGGGGAACACAGATACGCAGTATTTT.

The chain joins TRBV6-1 to TRBJ2-5; 10 bases map to TRBD1. The V gene end was trimmed by 7 bases and the J gene end by 7 bases; junction bases not matched to a gene: 9. CDR3 length: 14 amino acids. CDR1 MNHNS and CDR2 SASEGT come from the germline V gene. The CDR3 coding sequence is TGTGCCAGCACCAGGGACAGGGGATGGGGGACCCAGTACTTC. It yields the protein CASTRDRGWGTQYF.

The chain is built from TRBV5-1 and TRBJ1-5; D possibly corresponds to TRBD1 (6 bases). CDR3 length: 15 residues. V was cut by 0 bases and J by 7 bases, with 14 bases left in between. Germline assignment: CDR1 SGHRS and CDR2 YFSETQ. CDR3 residues: CASSLVGETGQPQHF. As DNA, the CDR3 is TGCGCCAGCAGCTTGGTTGGGGAGACAGGACAGCCCCAGCATTTT.

The chain is built from TRBV6-4 and TRBJ1-2; D gene unclear. Germline-derived CDR1 and CDR2 are MRHNA and SNTAGT. The CDR3 spans 15 residues. The V end lost 3 bases, the J end lost 4 bases, and 15 bases lay between the germline ends. The CDR3 spells CASSDAEGGSYGYTF. CDR3 coding DNA: TGTGCCAGCAGTGATGCTGAAGGCGGCTCCTATGGCTACACCTTC.

V and J are TRBV6-1 and TRBJ2-5; 8 positions agree with TRBD2. In germline, CDR1 is MNHNS, CDR2 SASEGT. This CDR3 spans 13 amino acids. V was clipped by 3 bases and J by 5 bases; unmatched bases: 2. CDR3 sequence: CASSDGGGETQYF. In DNA, the CDR3 is TGTGCCAGCAGTGACGGCGGGGGGGAGACCCAGTACTTC.

CDR3 coding DNA: TGTGCCTGGAGTGTAGGGACAGGGGGCGAGCAGTACTTC. It yields the protein CAWSVGTGGEQYF. The chain links TRBV30 to TRBJ2-7; TRBD1 matches 11 bases. The CDR3 covers 13 residues. Germline V gene lookup returns CDR1 GTSNPN and CDR2 SVGIG (reference sequence). V lost 0 bases, J lost 6 bases, and 1 base stayed unmatched.

The chain has TRBV4-1 and TRBJ1-6, with D possibly being TRBD1 (5 bases). V dropped 2 bases and J dropped 7 bases, with 9 bases sitting between them. Germline assignment: CDR1 MGHRA and CDR2 YSYEKL. This CDR3 is built from 14 residues. CDR3 sequence reads: CASSQFPGNSPLHF. In DNA form, the CDR3 reads TGCGCCAGCAGCCAATTTCCAGGGAATTCACCCCTCCACTTT.

The DNA of the CDR3 is TGTGCCAGTAGTGTCGGGGGTAAACTGTTTTTT. Protein: CASSVGGKLFF. The rearrangement joins TRBV19 to TRBJ1-4; D possibly corresponds to TRBD1 (5 bases). CDR3 size: 11 residues. The V gene lost 5 bases and the J gene lost 11 bases, with 9 bases spanning the gap. Germline CDR1 and CDR2: LNHDA and SQIVND (reference sequence).

Comment on this clone: One end of the junction does not line up with germline, which may come from a read error. The J gene is TRBJ2-1, the V gene TRBV2, with 7 positions matching TRBD1. The germline V gene has CDR1 SNHLY and CDR2 FYNNEI. The CDR3 consists of 10 residues. CDR3 bases: TGTGCAAGCAGGGGGAGTGAGCAGTTCTTC. It yields the protein CASRGSEQFF.

With respect to this clone: Germline and junction disagree at one end, which may indicate a read error. The chain employs TRBV7-9 and TRBJ1-1; D may be TRBD1 (5 bases). CDR1 SEHNR and CDR2 FQNEAQ come from the germline V gene (reference sequence). The CDR3 is 16 amino acids. The CDR3 region has the DNA TGTTCCAGCAGCCCCTCCGTTTCCAGGGCAGACACTGAAGCTTTCTTT. Its translation is CSSSPSVSRADTEAFF.

The chain combines TRBV2 with TRBJ2-3, with TRBD1 as a possible D gene (6 bases). Per germline, CDR1 SNHLY and CDR2 FYNNEI. The CDR3 is 14 residues long. With 6 bases removed from V and 0 bases from J, the gap between germline ends came to 10 bases. For the CDR3, the DNA is TGTGCCAGCAGGCAGACAGGCAGCACAGATACGCAGTATTTT. Translation: CASRQTGSTDTQYF.

This sequence joins TRBV6-1 and TRBJ2-7, with D possibly matching TRBD2 (6 bases). The germline V gene encodes CDR1 MNHNS and CDR2 SASEGT. The V end was cut by 5 bases, the J end by 0 bases, with 14 bases between. There are 15 residues in the CDR3. Written as DNA, the CDR3 is TGTGCCAGCAGTTCAAGCGGGTCGAGCTCCTACGAGCAGTACTTC. Its protein product is CASSSSGSSSYEQYF.

The chain combines TRBV5-1 with TRBJ2-1, with 7 bases that match TRBD1. The CDR3 spans 17 residues. Germline V gene sequence: CDR1 SGHRS, CDR2 YFSETQ. After removal of 1 base from V and 6 bases from J, the junction contained 13 bases not matched to a gene. CDR3 sequence: CASSLNPQTGTGNEQFF. The CDR3 nucleotides read TGCGCCAGCAGCTTGAATCCCCAGACAGGGACGGGCAATGAGCAGTTCTTC.